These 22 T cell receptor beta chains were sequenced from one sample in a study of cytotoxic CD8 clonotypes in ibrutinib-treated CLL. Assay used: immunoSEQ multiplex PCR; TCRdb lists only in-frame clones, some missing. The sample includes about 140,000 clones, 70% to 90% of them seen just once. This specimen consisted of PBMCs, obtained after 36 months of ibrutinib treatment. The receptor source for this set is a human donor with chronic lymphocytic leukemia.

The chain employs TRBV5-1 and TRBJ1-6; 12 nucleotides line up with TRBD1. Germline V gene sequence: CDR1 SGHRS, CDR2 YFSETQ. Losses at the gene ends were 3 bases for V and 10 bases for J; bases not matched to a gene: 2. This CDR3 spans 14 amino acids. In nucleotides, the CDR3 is TGCGCCAGCAGCTGGGGACAGGGGGCGTCACCCCTCCACTTT. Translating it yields CASSWGQGASPLHF.

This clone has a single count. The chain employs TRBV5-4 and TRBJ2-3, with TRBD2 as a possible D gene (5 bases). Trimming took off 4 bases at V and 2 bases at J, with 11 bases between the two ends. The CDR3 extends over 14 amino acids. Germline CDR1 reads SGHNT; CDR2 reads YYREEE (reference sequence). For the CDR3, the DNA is TGTGCCAGCAGCAGTGGGAGCCTCACAGATACGCAGTATTTT. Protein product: CASSSGSLTDTQYF.

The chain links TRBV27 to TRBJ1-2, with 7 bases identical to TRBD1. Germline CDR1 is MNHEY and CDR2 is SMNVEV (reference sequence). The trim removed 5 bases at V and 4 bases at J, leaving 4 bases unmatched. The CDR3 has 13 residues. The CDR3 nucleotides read TGTGCCAGCAGTAAGACAGGGCTCTATGGCTACACCTTC. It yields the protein CASSKTGLYGYTF.

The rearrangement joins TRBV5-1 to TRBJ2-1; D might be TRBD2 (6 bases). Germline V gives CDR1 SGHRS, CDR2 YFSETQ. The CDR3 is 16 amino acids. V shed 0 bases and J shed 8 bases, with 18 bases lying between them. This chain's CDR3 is CASSLGLSGGWDEQFF. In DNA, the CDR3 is TGCGCCAGCAGCTTGGGACTTAGCGGTGGCTGGGATGAGCAGTTCTTC.

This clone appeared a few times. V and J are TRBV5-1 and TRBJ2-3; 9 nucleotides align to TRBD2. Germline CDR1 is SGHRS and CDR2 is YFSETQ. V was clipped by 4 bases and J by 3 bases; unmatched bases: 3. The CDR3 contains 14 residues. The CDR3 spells CASSLSGRTDTQYF. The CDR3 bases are TGCGCCAGCAGCCTAAGCGGGAGGACAGATACGCAGTATTTT.

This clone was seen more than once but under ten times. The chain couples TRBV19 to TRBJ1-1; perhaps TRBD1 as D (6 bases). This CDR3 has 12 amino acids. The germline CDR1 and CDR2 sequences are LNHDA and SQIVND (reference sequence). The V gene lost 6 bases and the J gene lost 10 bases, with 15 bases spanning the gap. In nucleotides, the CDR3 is TGTGCCAGTAGCACAGCAGGGGTGGGAGCTTTCTTT. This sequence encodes CASSTAGVGAFF.

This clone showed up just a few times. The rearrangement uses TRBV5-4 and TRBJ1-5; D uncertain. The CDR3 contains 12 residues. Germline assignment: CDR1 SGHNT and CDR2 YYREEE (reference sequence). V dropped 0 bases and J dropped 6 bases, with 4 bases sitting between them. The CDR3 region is CASSLDSQPQHF. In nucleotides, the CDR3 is TGTGCCAGCAGCTTGGACAGTCAGCCCCAGCATTTT.

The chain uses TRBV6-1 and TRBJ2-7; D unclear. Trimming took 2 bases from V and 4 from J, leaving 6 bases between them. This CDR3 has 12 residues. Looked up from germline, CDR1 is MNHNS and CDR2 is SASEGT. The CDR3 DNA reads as TGTGCCAGCAGTGAAATGTCGTACGAGCAGTACTTC. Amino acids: CASSEMSYEQYF.

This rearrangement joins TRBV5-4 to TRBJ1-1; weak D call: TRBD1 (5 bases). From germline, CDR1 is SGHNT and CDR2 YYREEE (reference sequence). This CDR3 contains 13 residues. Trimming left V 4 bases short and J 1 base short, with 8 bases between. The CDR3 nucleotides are TGTGCCAGCAGCCGGGACTGGAACACTGAAGCTTTCTTT. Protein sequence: CASSRDWNTEAFF.

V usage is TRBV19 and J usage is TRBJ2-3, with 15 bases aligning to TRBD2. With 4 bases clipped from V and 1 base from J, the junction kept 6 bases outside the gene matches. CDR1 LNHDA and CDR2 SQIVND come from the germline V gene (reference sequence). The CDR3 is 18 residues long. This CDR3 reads CASSTRGLAGGRTDTQYF. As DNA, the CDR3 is TGTGCCAGTAGTACCCGAGGACTAGCGGGAGGGCGCACAGATACGCAGTATTTT.

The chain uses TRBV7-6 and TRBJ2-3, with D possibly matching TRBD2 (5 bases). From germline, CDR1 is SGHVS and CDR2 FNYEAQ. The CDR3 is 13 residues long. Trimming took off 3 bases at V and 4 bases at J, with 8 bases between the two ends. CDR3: CASSFSASDTQYF. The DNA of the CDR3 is TGTGCCAGCAGCTTTAGCGCCTCAGATACGCAGTATTTT.

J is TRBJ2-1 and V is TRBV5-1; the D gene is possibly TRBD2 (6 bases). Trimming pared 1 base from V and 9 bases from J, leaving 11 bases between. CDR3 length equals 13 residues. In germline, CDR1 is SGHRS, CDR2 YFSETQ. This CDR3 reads CASSLTVGGEQFF. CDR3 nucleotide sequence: TGCGCCAGCAGCTTGACGGTGGGGGGTGAGCAGTTCTTC.

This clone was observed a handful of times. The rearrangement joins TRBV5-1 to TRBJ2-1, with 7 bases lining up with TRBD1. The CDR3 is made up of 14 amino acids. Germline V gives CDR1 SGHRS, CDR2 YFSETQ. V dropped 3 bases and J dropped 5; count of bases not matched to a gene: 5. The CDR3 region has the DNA TGCGCCAGCAGCTCATACAGGGGTAACAATGAGCAGTTCTTC. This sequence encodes CASSSYRGNNEQFF.

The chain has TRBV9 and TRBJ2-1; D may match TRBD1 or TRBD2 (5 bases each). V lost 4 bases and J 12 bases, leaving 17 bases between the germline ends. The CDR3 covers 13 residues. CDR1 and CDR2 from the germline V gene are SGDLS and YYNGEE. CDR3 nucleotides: TGTGCCAGCAGCTACGGGACCTACCAGGCGCAGTTCTTC. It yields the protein CASSYGTYQAQFF.

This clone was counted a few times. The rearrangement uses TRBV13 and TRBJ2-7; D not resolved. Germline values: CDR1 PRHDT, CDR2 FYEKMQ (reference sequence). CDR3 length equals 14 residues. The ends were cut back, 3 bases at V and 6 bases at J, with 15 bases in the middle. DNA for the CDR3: TGTGCCAGCAGCTTTTTCGGTGGGATTGGCGAGCAGTACTTC. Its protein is CASSFFGGIGEQYF.

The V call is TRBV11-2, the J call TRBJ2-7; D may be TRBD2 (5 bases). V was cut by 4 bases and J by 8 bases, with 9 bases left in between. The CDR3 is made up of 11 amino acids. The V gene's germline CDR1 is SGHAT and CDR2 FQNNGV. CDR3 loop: CASSSLGKQYF. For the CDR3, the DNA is TGTGCCAGCAGCTCCCTCGGGAAGCAGTACTTC.

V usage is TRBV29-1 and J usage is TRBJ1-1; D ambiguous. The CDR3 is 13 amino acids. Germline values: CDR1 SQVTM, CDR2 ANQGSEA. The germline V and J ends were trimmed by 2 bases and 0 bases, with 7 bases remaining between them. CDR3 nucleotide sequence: TGCAGCGTTGAACCAGTACTGAACACTGAAGCTTTCTTT. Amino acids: CSVEPVLNTEAFF.

The CDR3 loop reads CASSSGLFGSYGYTF. CDR3 bases: TGTGCCAGCAGCTCAGGGCTTTTCGGTTCCTATGGCTACACCTTC. This sequence joins TRBV7-9 and TRBJ1-2, with D possibly matching TRBD1 (5 bases). This CDR3 comprises 15 residues. Trimming took off 4 bases at V and 4 bases at J, with 16 bases between the two ends. Germline CDR1 is SEHNR and CDR2 is FQNEAQ (reference sequence).

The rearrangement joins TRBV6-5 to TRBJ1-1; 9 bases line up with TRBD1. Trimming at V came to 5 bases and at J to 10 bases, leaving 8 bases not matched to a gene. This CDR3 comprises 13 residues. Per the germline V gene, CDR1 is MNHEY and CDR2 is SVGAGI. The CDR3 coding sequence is TGTGCCAGCAGTCTCACAGGGGGCGCGGGAGCTTTCTTT. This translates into CASSLTGGAGAFF.

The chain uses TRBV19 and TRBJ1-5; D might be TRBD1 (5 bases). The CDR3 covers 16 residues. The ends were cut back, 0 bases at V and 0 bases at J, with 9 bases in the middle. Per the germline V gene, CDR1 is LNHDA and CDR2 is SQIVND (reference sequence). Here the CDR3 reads CASSIDLGVSNQPQHF. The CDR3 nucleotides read TGTGCCAGTAGTATAGATCTGGGGGTTAGCAATCAGCCCCAGCATTTT.

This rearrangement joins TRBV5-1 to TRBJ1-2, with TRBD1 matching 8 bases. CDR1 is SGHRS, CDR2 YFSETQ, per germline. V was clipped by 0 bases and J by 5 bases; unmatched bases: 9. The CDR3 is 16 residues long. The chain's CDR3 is CASSLETGDRGYGYTF. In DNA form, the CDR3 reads TGCGCCAGCAGCTTGGAGACAGGGGATCGAGGATATGGCTACACCTTC.

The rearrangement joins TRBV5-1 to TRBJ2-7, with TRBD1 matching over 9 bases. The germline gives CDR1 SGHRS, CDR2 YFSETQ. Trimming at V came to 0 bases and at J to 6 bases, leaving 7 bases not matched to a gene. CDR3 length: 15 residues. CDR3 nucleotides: TGCGCCAGCAGCTTGGCTCCGGGACAGGGTTTCGAGCAGTACTTC. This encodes CASSLAPGQGFEQYF.